These 21 T cell receptor beta chains were sequenced from one sample in a study of T cell changes during pregnancy in multiple sclerosis. Method: immunoSEQ multiplex PCR; TCRdb's copy keeps in-frame clones and lacks some. The sample lists tens of thousands of clones, around 92% occurring once. Sequenced here: peripheral blood, sampled in the first trimester of pregnancy. Receptors originate from a female donor with multiple sclerosis, enrolled in a pregnancy study.

The rearrangement uses TRBV5-4 and TRBJ2-1, with D perhaps TRBD2 (5 bases). Trimming cost V 3 bases and J 0 bases, with 10 bases left between them. The CDR3 is 15 residues long. Per germline, CDR1 SGHNT and CDR2 YYREEE (reference sequence). CDR3 nucleotides: TGTGCCAGCAGCTCCGGACTCCTCTCCTACAATGAGCAGTTCTTC. Translating gives CASSSGLLSYNEQFF.

The chain joins TRBV11-3 to TRBJ1-1, with D unresolved. The germline gives CDR1 SGHNT, CDR2 YENEEA. V was shortened by 5 bases and J by 0 bases, with 10 bases between the two germline ends. The CDR3 totals 14 residues. The CDR3 here is CASSHYNVNTEAFF. In nucleotides, the CDR3 is TGTGCCAGCAGCCACTATAATGTGAACACTGAAGCTTTCTTT.

This chain joins TRBV2 and TRBJ2-5; 7 bases match TRBD2. With 3 bases clipped from V and 1 base from J, the junction kept 5 bases outside the gene matches. The germline V gene has CDR1 SNHLY and CDR2 FYNNEI. This CDR3 has 15 residues. This chain's CDR3 is CASSDPLAAQETQYF. The CDR3 bases are TGTGCCAGCAGTGACCCCCTAGCGGCCCAAGAGACCCAGTACTTC.

This clone was counted once. The V and J genes are TRBV6-5 and TRBJ2-5; D might be TRBD2 (5 bases). Germline assignment: CDR1 MNHEY and CDR2 SVGAGI. Trimming left V 6 bases short and J 5 bases short, with 10 bases between. The CDR3 consists of 12 residues. DNA for the CDR3: TGTGCCAGCAGCGCCCGGAGGGAGACCCAGTACTTC. Amino acid sequence: CASSARRETQYF.

This clone was seen more than once but under ten times. The V gene is TRBV15, the J gene TRBJ1-5; D possibly corresponds to TRBD1 (6 bases). V dropped 6 bases and J dropped 3 bases, with 21 bases sitting between them. Germline V gene lookup returns CDR1 LNHNV and CDR2 YYDKDF (reference sequence). This CDR3 contains 17 residues. CDR3 bases: TGTGCCACCAGGGCCCGAGTATCAGGGGCCGCCAATCAGCCCCAGCATTTT. Translated, it gives CATRARVSGAANQPQHF.

The chain has TRBV30 and TRBJ1-2; D ambiguous. There are 14 residues in the CDR3. Germline CDR1 GTSNPN, CDR2 SVGIG (reference sequence). V was trimmed by 2 bases and J by 10 bases, leaving 20 bases between them. CDR3 DNA: TGTGCCTGGAGTCCTATACCGGAGAGCCCTATCTACACCTTC. It yields the protein CAWSPIPESPIYTF.

The rearrangement uses TRBV7-2 and TRBJ2-1; TRBD2 matches 11 bases. This CDR3 region has 15 residues. The germline CDR1 and CDR2 sequences are SGHTA and FQGNSA. V shed 1 base, J shed 8 bases, and the junction held 4 bases outside the gene matches. The CDR3 spells CASSLVAGGPHEQFF. CDR3 bases: TGTGCCAGCAGCTTAGTAGCGGGAGGGCCCCATGAGCAGTTCTTC.

The chain employs TRBV6-1 and TRBJ2-7, with 8 bases identical to TRBD2. The CDR3 loop spans 14 amino acids. Trimming took 8 bases from V and 0 from J; bases not matched to a gene: 6. From germline, CDR1 is MNHNS and CDR2 SASEGT. CDR3 sequence: CASWAAGASYEQYF. The CDR3 DNA sequence: TGTGCCAGCTGGGCAGCGGGAGCCTCCTACGAGCAGTACTTC.

The chain recombines TRBV5-1 with TRBJ2-4, with TRBD2 identical over 11 bases. The CDR3 is 16 amino acids. V gave up 4 bases and J gave up 0 bases; unmatched junction bases: 3. Germline CDR1 SGHRS, CDR2 YFSETQ. The CDR3 loop is CASSPTSGVAKNIQYF. DNA of the CDR3: TGCGCCAGCAGCCCGACTAGCGGGGTAGCCAAAAACATTCAGTACTTC.

The CDR3 here is CASSPDRVGTDTQYF. The CDR3 nucleotides read TGCGCCAGCAGTCCCGACAGGGTTGGCACAGATACGCAGTATTTT. V gene TRBV4-1 combines with J gene TRBJ2-3; 7 bases line up with TRBD1. V shed 6 bases, J shed 1 base, and the junction held 7 bases outside the gene matches. This CDR3 is 15 amino acids long. Germline V gene lookup returns CDR1 MGHRA and CDR2 YSYEKL.

V gene TRBV7-9 combines with J gene TRBJ2-1, with TRBD2 as a possible D gene (6 bases). The V gene's germline CDR1 is SEHNR and CDR2 FQNEAQ (reference sequence). Trimming pared 0 bases from V and 6 bases from J, leaving 12 bases between. The CDR3 is 15 residues long. CDR3 coding DNA: TGTGCCAGCAGCTTAGCGAGCGCGGGAATCAATGAGCAGTTCTTC. Encoded protein: CASSLASAGINEQFF.

V and J are TRBV27 and TRBJ2-3, with D possibly being TRBD2 (5 bases). The CDR3 runs 14 residues. The ends were cut back, 2 bases at V and 0 bases at J, with 6 bases in the middle. From germline, CDR1 is MNHEY and CDR2 SMNVEV (reference sequence). CDR3 amino acids: CASSLGESTDTQYF. DNA for the CDR3: TGTGCCAGCAGTTTAGGGGAGAGCACAGATACGCAGTATTTT.

The table lists this clone with a count of one. This chain connects TRBV11-2 to TRBJ1-1; perhaps TRBD1 as D (5 bases). In germline, CDR1 is SGHAT, CDR2 FQNNGV. V lost 2 bases and J 0 bases, leaving 10 bases between the germline ends. The CDR3 has 15 residues. DNA for the CDR3: TGTGCCAGCAGCTTATGGGGCGGGATGAACACTGAAGCTTTCTTT. Translation: CASSLWGGMNTEAFF.

V is TRBV7-9 and J is TRBJ1-4; D gene unclear. Germline CDR1 is SEHNR and CDR2 is FQNEAQ (reference sequence). With 4 bases removed from V and 7 bases from J, the gap between germline ends came to 13 bases. The CDR3 loop spans 14 amino acids. The CDR3, as DNA: TGTGCCAGCAGCTCATCTCCAGTTGGTGAAAAACTGTTTTTT. It is translated as CASSSSPVGEKLFF.

This clone was seen more than once but under ten times. The rearrangement uses TRBV7-9 and TRBJ2-3; no clear D gene. The CDR3 extends over 13 amino acids. V was cut by 1 base and J by 4 bases, with 6 bases left in between. The germline V gene encodes CDR1 SEHNR and CDR2 FQNEAQ (reference sequence). CDR3 nucleotide sequence: TGTGCCAGCAGCTTAGAACCGGCAGATACGCAGTATTTT. Residues: CASSLEPADTQYF.

The rearrangement joins TRBV29-1 to TRBJ1-1, with TRBD1 matching over 9 bases. CDR3 length: 13 amino acids. The V and J ends lost 5 bases and 2 bases, in that order; junction bases with no gene match: 3. Germline loops: CDR1 SQVTM, CDR2 ANQGSEA. This CDR3 reads CSVSTGGNTEAFF. The CDR3 coding sequence is TGCAGCGTTTCGACAGGGGGTAACACTGAAGCTTTCTTT. Full variable domain (outside the CDR3, taken from reference TRBV29-1 and TRBJ1-1): SAVISQKPSRDICQRGTSLTIQCQVDSQVTMMFWYRQQPGQSLTLIATANQGSEATYESGFVIDKFPISRPNLTFSTLTVSNMSPEDSSIYLCSVSTGGNTEAFFGQGTRLTVV.

The CDR3 here is CASSIAGQGSYEQYF. In nucleotides, the CDR3 is TGTGCCAGTAGTATCGCAGGACAGGGCTCCTACGAGCAGTACTTC. The chain joins TRBV19 to TRBJ2-7; 8 nucleotides match TRBD1. The V and J ends lost 3 bases and 0 bases, in that order; junction bases with no gene match: 4. The CDR3 is 15 residues long. Per the germline V gene, CDR1 is LNHDA and CDR2 is SQIVND (reference sequence).

The V call is TRBV7-2, the J call TRBJ2-1, with TRBD2 matching over 10 bases. The CDR3 runs to 15 residues. Germline V gene lookup returns CDR1 SGHTA and CDR2 FQGNSA. V lost 8 bases and J lost 4; bases outside the gene matches: 8. CDR3 DNA: TGTGCCAGCTGTCCGAGCGGGAGGGCGTACAATGAGCAGTTCTTC. Encoded protein: CASCPSGRAYNEQFF.

CDR3 coding DNA: TGTGCCAGCAGTTCATCCGGGACTAGCGGGAGTTACGAGCAGTACTTC. As protein: CASSSSGTSGSYEQYF. V gene TRBV4-2 combines with J gene TRBJ2-7; 14 nucleotides agree with TRBD2. The CDR3 runs 16 residues. Trimming cost V 6 bases and J 4 bases; bases outside gene matches: 8. Germline loops: CDR1 LGHNA, CDR2 YNFKEQ.

V is TRBV15 and J is TRBJ2-7; 7 nucleotides align to TRBD1. Germline CDR1 reads LNHNV; CDR2 reads YYDKDF (reference sequence). The junction had 7 bases not matched to a gene; V was cut back by 4 bases and J by 1 base. This CDR3 has 15 residues. For the CDR3, the DNA is TGTGCCACCAGCACCCGACAGGGCCCATCCTACGAGCAGTACTTC. It specifies CATSTRQGPSYEQYF.

The V gene is TRBV7-2, the J gene TRBJ2-5, with 7 bases lining up with TRBD2. The CDR3 runs to 16 residues. Germline CDR1 SGHTA, CDR2 FQGNSA. Germline trimming cut 3 bases from V and 4 bases from J; bases unmatched to any gene: 11. CDR3 DNA sequence: TGTGCCAGCAGCTTGTCTTTGCGGGAGAGGGTAGAGACCCAGTACTTC. This gives the protein CASSLSLRERVETQYF.